This is a list of T cell receptor beta chains from one sample in a study of T cells after yellow fever vaccination. TCRdb independently ran MiXCR on the 5' RACE reads; one entry per CDR3 protein. The table has some 600,000 distinct CDR3 sequences, around 16% seen once. Sequenced here: PBMCs, sampled around 5 days after the first yellow fever vaccination. All receptors derive from a man aged 18 to 35 who received the YFV17D yellow fever vaccine. CDR3s include the opening cysteine and the closing phenylalanine or tryptophan. The D gene is left open where the match is weak. The size entry is marked missing in some rows and otherwise reads once, few, many or a size class.

j_call,d_call,v_call,clone_size,cdr3_aa,cdr3_nt
TRBJ2-7,NA,TRBV20-1,NA,CSARIDHYEQYF,TGCAGTGCTAGGATCGACCACTACGAGCAGTACTTC
TRBJ1-4,TRBD1,TRBV4-3,NA,CASSRLGGAEEKLFF,TGCGCCAGCAGCCGACTAGGGGGCGCGGAGGAAAAACTGTTTTTT
TRBJ2-6,NA,TRBV15,NA,CATSRVGGVSRGANVLTF,TGTGCCACCAGCAGAGTTGGAGGGGTCAGTCGTGGGGCCAACGTCCTGACTTTC
TRBJ1-2,NA,TRBV4-1,NA,CASSQEIGGANYGYTF,TGCGCCAGCAGCCAAGAGATCGGGGGGGCTAACTATGGCTACACCTTC
TRBJ1-2,NA,TRBV4-3,NA,CASSQDGGGGYGYTF,TGCGCCAGCAGCCAAGATGGGGGGGGCGGCTATGGCTACACCTTC
TRBJ2-1,TRBD2,TRBV7-9,few,CASSLVGLDGNEQFF,TGTGCCAGCAGCTTAGTGGGACTAGACGGCAATGAGCAGTTCTTC
TRBJ2-3,NA,TRBV10-3,NA,CAISEGVQGTADTQYF,TGTGCCATCAGTGAGGGGGTTCAGGGTACGGCAGATACGCAGTATTTT
TRBJ2-4,NA,TRBV12-3/TRBV12-4,NA,CASSLVGGPANIQYF,TGTGCCAGCAGTTTAGTAGGTGGGCCTGCAAACATTCAGTACTTC
TRBJ1-2,TRBD1,TRBV6-2/TRBV6-3,few,CASSGQGRIIFYGYTF,TGTGCCAGCAGTGGACAGGGGCGGATTATCTTCTATGGCTACACCTTC
TRBJ2-3,TRBD1,TRBV7-9,many,CASRPDRASQYF,TGTGCCAGCAGACCTGACAGGGCGTCGCAGTATTTT
TRBJ2-2,NA,TRBV7-9,NA,CASSFPPVATVRELFF,TGTGCCAGCAGCTTTCCCCCAGTGGCGACCGTCCGGGAGCTGTTTTTT
TRBJ1-6,NA,TRBV6-2/TRBV6-3,few,CASTDRSSYNSPLHF,TGTGCCAGCACCGACAGGAGCTCCTATAATTCACCCCTCCACTTT
TRBJ2-5,NA,TRBV12-5,few,CASGLPHQTQYF,TGTGCTAGTGGTTTGCCCCACCAGACCCAGTACTTC
TRBJ2-5,NA,TRBV3-1,NA,CASTGGERETQYF,TGTGCCAGCACGGGCGGGGAGCGCGAGACCCAGTACTTC
TRBJ2-5,TRBD1,TRBV4-3,few,CASSHNPGGQGETQYF,TGCGCCAGCAGCCACAACCCAGGGGGCCAGGGAGAGACCCAGTACTTC
TRBJ1-3,NA,TRBV5-5,NA,CASSSSSGGLVSGNTIYF,TGTGCCAGCAGCTCTTCGTCCGGGGGGCTGGTCTCTGGAAACACCATATATTTT
TRBJ2-1,NA,TRBV15,NA,CATRSPGLAVNEQFF,TGTGCCACCAGATCTCCGGGACTGGCTGTCAATGAGCAGTTCTTC
TRBJ2-6,NA,TRBV19,NA,CASSSLGHLSSGANVLTF,TGTGCCAGTAGTAGCCTGGGACACCTTTCCTCTGGGGCCAACGTCCTGACTTTC
TRBJ2-3,TRBD2,TRBV30,NA,CAWRLAGAIDTQYF,TGTGCCTGGAGGCTAGCGGGGGCCATAGATACGCAGTATTTT
TRBJ1-6,NA,TRBV7-9,many,CASSGGGFNSPLHF,TGTGCCAGCAGTGGTGGGGGATTTAATTCACCCCTCCACTTT
TRBJ2-1,TRBD2,TRBV12-3/TRBV12-4,few,CASSFPIRRLAGGGDEQFF,TGTGCCAGCAGTTTCCCCATTCGACGACTAGCGGGGGGTGGGGATGAGCAGTTCTTC
TRBJ1-1,NA,TRBV7-8,few,CASSSQGEGEAFF,TGTGCCAGCAGCTCACAGGGTGAAGGTGAAGCTTTCTTT
TRBJ2-1,NA,TRBV24-1,NA,CATSDWEDWRFF,TGTGCCACCAGTGATTGGGAGGATTGGCGGTTCTTC
TRBJ1-1,NA,TRBV3-1,NA,CASSQWVPAGTEAFF,TGTGCCAGCAGCCAATGGGTCCCCGCGGGGACTGAAGCTTTCTTT
TRBJ1-1,NA,TRBV6-4,NA,CASSDGNMNTEAFF,TGTGCCAGCAGTGACGGCAACATGAACACTGAAGCTTTCTTT
TRBJ2-3,NA,TRBV7-2,NA,CASSLLEGADTQYF,TGTGCCAGCAGCTTACTAGAAGGTGCAGATACGCAGTATTTT
TRBJ2-1,TRBD1,TRBV9,few,CASSRSNRGTYNEQFF,TGTGCCAGCAGCCGATCAAACAGGGGCACCTACAATGAGCAGTTCTTC
TRBJ1-1,NA,TRBV12-3/TRBV12-4,few,CASSLSGGEAFF,TGTGCCAGCAGTTTATCGGGGGGTGAAGCTTTCTTT
TRBJ1-6,NA,TRBV27,few,CASSLYSSYNSPLHF,TGTGCCAGCAGTTTATACAGCTCCTATAATTCACCCCTCCACTTT
TRBJ2-1,NA,TRBV28,NA,CASSPGGGYYNEQFF,TGTGCCAGCAGTCCCGGAGGGGGGTACTACAATGAGCAGTTCTTC
TRBJ2-1,NA,TRBV3-1,few,CASSQETTSDRNNEQFF,TGTGCCAGCAGCCAAGAAACCACCTCCGACAGAAACAATGAGCAGTTCTTC
TRBJ2-3,TRBD2,TRBV6-2/TRBV6-3,many,CASGGAGGRTDTQYF,TGTGCCAGCGGAGGTGCGGGGGGAAGGACAGATACGCAGTATTTT
TRBJ2-3,TRBD2,TRBV5-1,NA,CASSKGTSGGSDTQYF,TGCGCCAGCAGCAAAGGGACTAGCGGGGGTTCAGATACGCAGTATTTT
TRBJ2-1,TRBD2,TRBV7-2,few,CASSLAGGNSYNEQFF,TGTGCCAGCAGCTTAGCGGGGGGGAACTCCTACAATGAGCAGTTCTTC
TRBJ1-1,TRBD1,TRBV12-3/TRBV12-4,NA,CASSLAGTGPLEAFF,TGTGCCAGCAGTTTAGCCGGGACAGGGCCCCTTGAAGCTTTCTTT
TRBJ1-5,NA,TRBV15,NA,CATSRDRAGNQPQHF,TGTGCCACCAGCAGAGATCGGGCGGGGAATCAGCCCCAGCATTTT
TRBJ1-5,NA,TRBV5-1,NA,CASSSPNKQGSNQPQHF,TGCGCCAGCAGCTCCCCAAATAAACAGGGCAGCAATCAGCCCCAGCATTTT
TRBJ2-3,NA,TRBV20-1,NA,CSAFRRARGTDTQYF,TGCAGTGCCTTCCGACGGGCTAGGGGCACAGATACGCAGTATTTT
TRBJ2-7,NA,TRBV6-5,few,CASSYSKRGGKYEQYF,TGTGCCAGCAGTTACTCGAAAAGAGGGGGAAAATACGAGCAGTACTTC
TRBJ1-5,NA,TRBV20-1,NA,CSASAGAGDQPQHF,TGCAGTGCTTCGGCGGGGGCCGGGGATCAGCCCCAGCATTTT
TRBJ2-1,TRBD2,TRBV20-1,few,CSAREGYNEQFF,TGCAGTGCCAGGGAGGGTTACAATGAGCAGTTCTTC
TRBJ2-5,NA,TRBV14,NA,CASSSQGPTQYF,TGTGCCAGCAGCTCCCAGGGGCCTACCCAGTACTTC
TRBJ2-3,NA,TRBV24-1,NA,CATSDFGDTQYF,TGTGCCACCAGTGATTTCGGGGATACGCAGTATTTT
TRBJ2-2,TRBD2,TRBV20-1,NA,CSAWKAGENTGELFF,TGCAGTGCTTGGAAGGCGGGGGAGAACACCGGGGAGCTGTTTTTT
TRBJ1-1,TRBD1,TRBV18,NA,CASSPTTGGTEAFF,TGTGCCAGCTCACCTACGACAGGGGGCACTGAAGCTTTCTTT
TRBJ2-3,TRBD2,TRBV7-2,few,CASSVGLESDTQYF,TGTGCCAGCAGCGTGGGACTAGAGTCAGATACGCAGTATTTT
TRBJ2-1,NA,TRBV4-2,few,CASSQNYPGTSSYNEQFF,TGTGCCAGCAGCCAAAATTACCCAGGTACAAGCTCCTACAATGAGCAGTTCTTC
TRBJ1-6,TRBD1,TRBV11-2,NA,CASSFHRQGSSPLHF,TGTGCCAGCAGCTTCCACCGACAGGGCAGTTCACCCCTCCACTTT
TRBJ2-3,NA,TRBV5-1,few,CASRVEGDTDTQYF,TGCGCCAGCAGGGTTGAGGGAGACACAGATACGCAGTATTTT
TRBJ2-1,TRBD2,TRBV2,NA,CASTRSETSGYNEQFF,TGTGCCAGCACAAGGTCCGAGACTAGCGGATACAATGAGCAGTTCTTC